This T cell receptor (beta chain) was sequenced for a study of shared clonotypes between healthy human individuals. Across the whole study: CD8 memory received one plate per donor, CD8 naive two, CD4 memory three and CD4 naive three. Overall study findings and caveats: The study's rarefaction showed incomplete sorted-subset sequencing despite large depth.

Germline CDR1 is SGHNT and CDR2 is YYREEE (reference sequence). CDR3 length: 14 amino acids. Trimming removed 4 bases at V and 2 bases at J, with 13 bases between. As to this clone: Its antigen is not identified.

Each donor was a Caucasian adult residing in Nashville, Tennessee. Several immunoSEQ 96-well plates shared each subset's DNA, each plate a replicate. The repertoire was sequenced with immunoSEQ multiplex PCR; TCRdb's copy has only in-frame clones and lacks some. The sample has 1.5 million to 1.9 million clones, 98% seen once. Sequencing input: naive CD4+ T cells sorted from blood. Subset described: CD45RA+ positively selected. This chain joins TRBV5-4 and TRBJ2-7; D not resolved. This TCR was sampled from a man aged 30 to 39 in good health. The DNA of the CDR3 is TGTGCCAGCAGCCTTTCGCCTGACACCTACGAGCAGTACTTC. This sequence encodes CASSLSPDTYEQYF.